The 18 T cell receptor beta chains in this list originate from one sample, sequenced in a study of cytomegalovirus exposure and HLA in healthy donors. It was with 60 Vbeta and 13 Jbeta primers that the PCR ran. This table comes from immunoSEQ multiplex PCR, and its TCRdb copy is limited to in-frame clones, with some not included. The sample lists 130,000 to 150,000 clones; about 74% were seen once. Sequencing was performed on PBMCs. The receptors were gathered from a man younger than 35 in good health and CMV-seropositive.

This clone was counted only a few times. This chain connects TRBV4-2 to TRBJ2-3; TRBD2 agrees at 8 bases. Germline values: CDR1 LGHNA, CDR2 YNFKEQ. V trimming: 0 bases; J trimming: 8 bases; junction bases outside the gene matches: 10. The CDR3 length is 16 residues. The CDR3 bases are TGTGCCAGCAGCCAAGACTTAACGGGGGGGCGAGTTACGCAGTATTTT. This codes for CASSQDLTGGRVTQYF.

V and J are TRBV6-1 and TRBJ1-1; no reliable D call. V lost 7 bases and J 4 bases, leaving 16 bases between the germline ends. In germline, CDR1 is MNHNS, CDR2 SASEGT. This CDR3 spans 14 amino acids. The CDR3 DNA follows: TGTGCCAGCAAAGCAGAGACTTACCTCACTGAAGCTTTCTTT. It specifies CASKAETYLTEAFF.

The genes are TRBV5-6 and TRBJ1-6; possible D gene TRBD1, 5 bases. Per the germline V gene, CDR1 is SGHDT and CDR2 is YYEEEE. Deletions cut 6 bases from V and 6 bases from J, with 13 bases between. This CDR3 is built from 14 residues. CDR3 in DNA: TGTGCCAGCACCCCAGGGTTGGCTAATTCACCCCTCCACTTT. It translates to CASTPGLANSPLHF.

Only a few counts were recorded for this clone. This sequence joins TRBV7-8 and TRBJ1-3; no clear D gene. The CDR3 sequence is 15 residues long. V was trimmed by 1 base and J by 0 bases, leaving 7 bases between them. CDR1 is SGHVS and CDR2 is FQNEAQ in the germline V gene. DNA for the CDR3: TGTGCCAGCAGCTTAGGCCTATCCTCTGGAAACACCATATATTTT. This translates into CASSLGLSSGNTIYF.

The V and J genes are TRBV7-9 and TRBJ2-3; TRBD2 is a possible D gene (5 bases). The CDR3 extends over 15 amino acids. The germline CDR1 and CDR2 sequences are SEHNR and FQNEAQ (reference sequence). The V gene lost 1 base and the J gene lost 0 bases, with 8 bases spanning the gap. The CDR3 sequence: CASSLVAPSTDTQYF. The CDR3 DNA reads as TGTGCCAGCAGCTTAGTAGCGCCCAGCACAGATACGCAGTATTTT. Supplemented by reference TRBV7-9 and TRBJ2-3, the full variable domain reads DTGVSQNPRHKITKRGQNVTFRCDPISEHNRLYWYRQTLGQGPEFLTYFQNEAQLEKSRLLSDRFSAERPKGSFSTLEIQRTEQGDSAMYLCASSLVAPSTDTQYFGPGTRLTVL.

This clone was observed a single time. The chain links TRBV19 to TRBJ1-4, with D uncertain. The CDR3 has 14 residues. The germline CDR1 and CDR2 sequences are LNHDA and SQIVND (reference sequence). Trimming cost V 6 bases and J 7 bases, with 15 bases left between them. CDR3 nucleotides: TGTGCCAGTAGCAGCGGGATCAGCGGTGAAAAACTGTTTTTT. Translation gives CASSSGISGEKLFF.

The chain couples TRBV13 to TRBJ2-5; TRBD2 agrees at 7 bases. The CDR3 sequence is 16 residues long. Per the germline V gene, CDR1 is PRHDT and CDR2 is FYEKMQ (reference sequence). The V and J ends lost 4 bases and 1 base, in that order; junction bases with no gene match: 9. The CDR3 spells CASSSSGLWFQETQYF. CDR3 in DNA: TGTGCCAGCAGCTCCTCGGGACTATGGTTCCAAGAGACCCAGTACTTC. Looking up the rest from reference TRBV13 and TRBJ2-5 gives the full variable domain: AAGVIQSPRHLIKEKRETATLKCYPIPRHDTVYWYQQGPGQDPQFLISFYEKMQSDKGSIPDRFSAQQFSDYHSELNMSSLELGDSALYFCASSSSGLWFQETQYFGPGTRLLVL.

This clone was counted a few times. The gene calls are TRBV30 and TRBJ2-3; D may be TRBD2 (6 bases). Trimming shortened V by 3 bases and J by 3 bases, and 13 bases separated the two germline ends. From germline, CDR1 is GTSNPN and CDR2 SVGIG (reference sequence). The CDR3 sequence is 14 residues long. This CDR3 reads CAWRAGLLTDTQYF. DNA of the CDR3: TGTGCCTGGAGGGCGGGACTCCTAACAGATACGCAGTATTTT.

This chain connects TRBV5-6 to TRBJ2-6, with TRBD2 as a possible D gene (5 bases). Germline V gene lookup returns CDR1 SGHDT and CDR2 YYEEEE. The CDR3 loop spans 16 amino acids. Trimming left V 4 bases short and J 0 bases short, with 11 bases between. The CDR3 nucleotides are TGTGCCAGCAGCCTTCTCGGGGTCTCTGGGGCCAACGTCCTGACTTTC. It encodes CASSLLGVSGANVLTF.

This clone showed up just once. The CDR3 loop is CSAGTASSYNEQFF. CDR3 nucleotides: TGCAGCGCTGGGACTGCGAGCTCCTACAATGAGCAGTTCTTC. The chain has TRBV29-1 and TRBJ2-1, with D possibly matching TRBD2 (6 bases). V was cut by 7 bases and J by 0 bases, with 13 bases left in between. This CDR3 region has 14 residues. Germline CDR1 and CDR2: SQVTM and ANQGSEA.

This clone was counted between two and nine times. The J gene is TRBJ2-1, the V gene TRBV9, with TRBD2 as a possible D gene (6 bases). Trimming shortened V by 2 bases and J by 7 bases, and 16 bases separated the two germline ends. The CDR3 totals 15 residues. The germline gives CDR1 SGDLS, CDR2 YYNGEE. CDR3 in DNA: TGTGCCAGCAGCGTTTCCCCCCGGGAGTTGAATGAGCAGTTCTTC. The encoded protein is CASSVSPRELNEQFF.

This chain links TRBV9 with TRBJ2-7, with D hard to call. Trimming left V 0 bases short and J 4 bases short, with 14 bases between. Germline V gene lookup returns CDR1 SGDLS and CDR2 YYNGEE. The length of the CDR3 is 15 residues. This CDR3 is CASSVGLDFSYEQYF. In DNA, the CDR3 is TGTGCCAGCAGCGTAGGGCTAGATTTTTCTTACGAGCAGTACTTC.

The CDR3 bases are TGTGCCAGCAGACAGGGGGCGGGCTATGGCTACACCTTC. Protein sequence: CASRQGAGYGYTF. The genes are TRBV2 and TRBJ1-2; TRBD1 matches at 9 bases. Germline V gene sequence: CDR1 SNHLY, CDR2 FYNNEI. With V trimmed by 6 bases and J by 4 bases, 3 bases remained unmatched. The CDR3 totals 13 residues.

This clone was recorded only once. CDR3: CASSALSGEQYF. The DNA for the CDR3 is TGTGCCAGCAGCGCCTTGTCCGGCGAGCAGTACTTC. The chain has TRBV9 and TRBJ2-7, with D unclear. CDR1 and CDR2 from the germline V gene are SGDLS and YYNGEE. V shed 3 bases and J shed 6 bases, with 10 bases lying between them. The CDR3 is made up of 12 amino acids.

This chain connects TRBV30 to TRBJ1-2; D is unclear. This CDR3 spans 14 amino acids. Trimming took 0 bases from V and 6 from J, leaving 14 bases between them. CDR1 and CDR2 (germline): GTSNPN, SVGIG (reference sequence). CDR3 region: CAWSVLRSQHGYTF. The CDR3 nucleotides are TGTGCCTGGAGTGTACTGAGGTCTCAGCATGGCTACACCTTC.

The chain combines TRBV27 with TRBJ2-1; no firm D call. Germline V gives CDR1 MNHEY, CDR2 SMNVEV (reference sequence). The CDR3 has 14 amino acids. Trimming left V 3 bases short and J 1 base short, with 7 bases between. The CDR3 protein is CASSLGRSYNEQFF. The CDR3 DNA reads TGTGCCAGCAGTTTGGGCAGATCCTACAATGAGCAGTTCTTC.

V and J are TRBV7-9 and TRBJ2-5; no reliable D call. Germline values: CDR1 SEHNR, CDR2 FQNEAQ (reference sequence). The CDR3 spans 16 residues. V was shortened by 5 bases and J by 5 bases, with 21 bases between the two germline ends. DNA for the CDR3: TGTGCCAGCAGCCTCTGGGCAGGTCGGATCGGTGAGACCCAGTACTTC. This translates into CASSLWAGRIGETQYF.

V gene TRBV28 combines with J gene TRBJ1-1; D is ambiguous. Looked up from germline, CDR1 is MDHEN and CDR2 is SYDVKM. The germline V and J ends were trimmed by 5 bases and 3 bases, with 7 bases remaining between them. The CDR3 totals 12 residues. CDR3 sequence reads: CASSPPDTEAFF. The DNA for the CDR3 is TGTGCCAGCAGTCCCCCGGACACTGAAGCTTTCTTT.